Below are 3 T cell receptor beta chains sequenced from a single sample in a study of blood T cell repertoires in COVID-19. The protocol was immunoSEQ multiplex PCR, while the TCRdb copy is restricted to in-frame clones and leaves out a portion. The sample lists approximately 28,000 clones; roughly 80% were seen once. The sequencing input was peripheral blood. The source is a woman in her fifties or sixties with acute or convalescent COVID-19.

This chain uses TRBV7-2 with TRBJ1-2, with TRBD1 matching over 8 bases. Germline V gene lookup returns CDR1 SGHTA and CDR2 FQGNSA. The CDR3 is 13 residues long. J lost 8 bases, V lost 5 bases, and 7 bases had no gene match. CDR3 nucleotide sequence: TGTGCCAGCAGCCCGAGGACAGGGAGAGGCTACACCTTC. This translates into CASSPRTGRGYTF.

The CDR3 coding sequence is TGTGCCAGCAGCACATCTAGCGGGGGGGTTTTAGATACGCAGTATTTT. It encodes CASSTSSGGVLDTQYF. V usage is TRBV7-9 and J usage is TRBJ2-3, with TRBD2 matching over 12 bases. The germline V gene encodes CDR1 SEHNR and CDR2 FQNEAQ (reference sequence). Unmatched junction bases numbered 8, after V lost 5 bases and J lost 5 bases. This CDR3 comprises 16 residues.

This clone was recorded a few times. The genes are TRBV6-1 and TRBJ1-1; no clear D. V dropped 2 bases and J dropped 1 base, with 11 bases sitting between them. From germline, CDR1 is MNHNS and CDR2 SASEGT. This CDR3 is 15 amino acids long. CDR3 protein: CASSELSSGNTEAFF. The CDR3 bases are TGTGCCAGCAGTGAACTCTCATCCGGGAACACTGAAGCTTTCTTT.